This T cell receptor (beta chain) was found in a study of blood T cell repertoires in COVID-19 (TCRdb year 2020). With respect to the entire study: The collaborator samples originated in the United States, Italy and Spain and spanned the acute and convalescent phases of COVID-19. The material from the prospective study consisted of cDNA or gDNA derived from T cells, B-cell-depleted T cells, or PBMCs. Deeply sampled blood TCRbeta repertoires from subjects exposed to, actively infected with, or recovered from COVID-19 were included in the dataset. The repertoires were released in a freely available public database meant as a resource for research on the immune response to SARS-CoV-2. The samples were drawn from two sources: the first 160 participants of the ongoing ImmuneRACE study, and approximately 1,300 subjects contributed by 6 global collaborators. The sample metadata nearly always contained a de-identified subject ID, COVID-19 status, age in years and sex. Where available, HLA class I and class II types were taken from metadata supplied by the sample provider and were not determined by assay-based typing. The investigation overall reported the following: How much clinical and demographic metadata was included differed by source and by participant, and the metadata was provided uncurated.

TCRbeta CDR3 regions were amplified from genomic DNA by means of the immunoSEQ Assay, a bias-controlled multiplex PCR. The study's own analysis went as follows. Nucleated cell counts per sample were estimated from amplification of reference gene primers within the assay. Sequence reads were collapsed and filtered to measure the absolute abundance of every unique TCRbeta CDR3 rearrangement. For each sample, productive Simpson clonality was calculated by taking the square root of Simpson's diversity index across productive rearrangements. The clones in this table, taken by TCRdb from immuneACCESS, are in-frame only. Not every clone is retained; where verified, under half of the shortfall comes from an unresolved V gene, and the cause of the rest is unknown. The DNA was the basis for D and trimming; V, J and clone size are from that table. The sample contains fewer than 350,000 clones, about nine tenths of them found a single time. The top ten clones comprise just over 1% of the sample.

Details on this clone: The target of this receptor is not known. Per-base qualities were not stored, and no clone one base away is much larger.

Participants in the prospective study were aged about 18 to 89 years, lived in approximately 26 United States geographic areas, and enrolled through a virtual design. In the prospective study, participants were assigned to cohorts based on the clinical history participants reported in a screening survey and a study questionnaire. A participant counted as exposed if, within 2 weeks of entering the study, that participant had been in contact with someone who had a PCR-confirmed or clinician-diagnosed COVID-19 case. In the prospective study, mobile phlebotomists collected whole blood, serum and a nasopharyngeal or oropharyngeal swab from each participant. Prospective study participants could optionally give additional blood draws and questionnaires over a 2-month period. Prospective study blood samples were shipped either frozen or at room temperature before DNA extraction. In the germline V gene (reference sequence), CDR1 corresponds to MNHEY and CDR2 to SMNVEV. The CDR3 measures 15 amino acids from cysteine to phenylalanine. Only CDR3 DNA remains: 45 bases, in frame from the first base. V loses 4 bases of germline sequence and J loses 3 bases, and the interval between the two ends is 13 bases.

Specimen: PBMCs or T cells enriched from blood (not recorded which). The chain couples TRBV27 to TRBJ1-5; the D region possibly corresponds to TRBD1 (6 bases align). This clonotype was obtained from a woman younger than 45 who had been exposed to COVID-19. CDR3 sequence: CASSSRGYFNQPQHF. In nucleotides, the sequence is TGTGCCAGCAGTTCCAGGGGATATTTCAATCAGCCCCAGCATTTT.